What follows are 8 T cell receptor beta chains derived from one specimen sequenced in a study of T cell changes during pregnancy in multiple sclerosis. Assay used: immunoSEQ multiplex PCR; TCRdb lists only in-frame clones, some missing. The sample includes tens of thousands of clones, approximately 91% seen only once; the top ten take approximately 0.4%. The material sequenced was CD4+ T cells from peripheral blood mononuclear cells, taken in the third trimester of pregnancy. The receptors were sampled from a female donor with multiple sclerosis, enrolled in a pregnancy study.

The gene calls are TRBV7-2 and TRBJ1-5, with a weak D call TRBD1 (6 bases). Germline CDR1 SGHTA, CDR2 FQGNSA. Trimming shortened V by 1 base and J by 1 base, and 11 bases separated the two germline ends. This CDR3 contains 16 residues. CDR3 sequence reads: CASSLVGGLSNQPQHF. In DNA, the CDR3 is TGTGCCAGCAGCTTAGTGGGGGGGCTGAGCAATCAGCCCCAGCATTTT.

The V and J genes are TRBV19 and TRBJ2-5; D possibly corresponds to TRBD2 (7 bases). Germline V gene lookup returns CDR1 LNHDA and CDR2 SQIVND (reference sequence). CDR3 length equals 14 residues. V was clipped by 6 bases and J by 6 bases, with 17 bases between them. The CDR3 nucleotides are TGTGCCAGTAGCACCATGGGGGGGCCGCAGACCCAGTACTTC. It yields the protein CASSTMGGPQTQYF.

The V gene is TRBV27, the J gene TRBJ2-7, with 10 bases aligning to TRBD1. The V gene's germline CDR1 is MNHEY and CDR2 SMNVEV (reference sequence). The CDR3 runs to 14 residues. V lost 6 bases and J lost 3; bases outside the gene matches: 5. CDR3 amino acids: CASSLDRGIYEQYF. The CDR3 DNA follows: TGTGCCAGCAGCCTGGACAGGGGGATCTACGAGCAGTACTTC.

This sequence joins TRBV25-1 and TRBJ1-6; D not resolved. Germline V lookup: CDR1 MGHDK, CDR2 SYGVNS. The CDR3 covers 13 residues. V was cut by 6 bases and J by 9 bases, with 12 bases left in between. CDR3 coding DNA: TGTGCCAGCAGAGAAGGGCCCCTTTCACCCCTCCACTTT. This gives the protein CASREGPLSPLHF.

The chain recombines TRBV5-1 with TRBJ1-1; no firm D call. V dropped 6 bases and J dropped 7 bases, with 16 bases sitting between them. The CDR3 is 13 residues long. Germline values: CDR1 SGHRS, CDR2 YFSETQ. The CDR3 bases are TGCGCCAGCACCGACTCTCTCGGCAGTGAAGCTTTCTTT. Translated, it gives CASTDSLGSEAFF.

This chain links TRBV5-1 with TRBJ1-2; D is ambiguous. Trimming took 1 base from V and 2 from J, leaving 6 bases between them. CDR1 and CDR2 (germline): SGHRS, YFSETQ. The CDR3 contains 13 residues. Here the CDR3 DNA reads TGCGCCAGCAGCTTGCCTCAGAACTATGGCTACACCTTC. It yields the protein CASSLPQNYGYTF. The full variable domain, completed using reference TRBV5-1 and TRBJ1-2, is KAGVTQTPRYLIKTRGQQVTLSCSPISGHRSVSWYQQTPGQGLQFLFEYFSETQRNKGNFPGRFSGRQFSNSRSEMNVSTLELGDSALYLCASSLPQNYGYTFGSGTRLTVV.

The gene calls are TRBV7-2 and TRBJ1-4, with 9 bases aligning to TRBD1. This CDR3 is built from 14 residues. The V gene end was trimmed by 5 bases and the J gene end by 4 bases; junction bases not matched to a gene: 2. Germline loops: CDR1 SGHTA, CDR2 FQGNSA. CDR3 sequence: CASSGQGSNEKLFF. The CDR3 DNA reads as TGTGCCAGCAGCGGACAGGGGAGTAATGAAAAACTGTTTTTT.

The chain carries TRBV9 and TRBJ2-6; no clear D. Trimming left V 3 bases short and J 0 bases short, with 10 bases between. CDR1 SGDLS and CDR2 YYNGEE come from the germline V gene. The CDR3 runs to 16 residues. The CDR3 loop is CASSEPLFSGANVLTF. The CDR3 DNA sequence: TGTGCCAGCAGCGAGCCCTTGTTCTCTGGGGCCAACGTCCTGACTTTC.